The TCR beta chain under discussion was sequenced for a study of cytomegalovirus exposure and HLA in healthy donors. Study results and caveats: Later on, an analysis showed TCR association rates differing by HLA locus, with DRB1 the most and HLA-C the fewest. Earlier analysis found most TCR beta V segments productive about 87% or about 30% of the time. A later analysis linked a missense variant in DCLRE1C to the trimming of TCR beta V and J genes.

The CDR3 has 12 amino acids. Germline V gene lookup returns CDR1 MGHDK and CDR2 SYGVNS. Deletions cut 7 bases from V and 8 bases from J, with 9 bases between. PCR used 60 Vbeta primers and 13 Jbeta primers. Produced via immunoSEQ multiplex PCR; TCRdb's table is partial and in-frame only. The table includes 100,000 to 150,000 clones, around 83% detected once. As concerns this clone: Antigen specificity is unknown.

Sequences were obtained from PBMCs. The sequence came from a human donor in good health. The J gene is TRBJ1-6, the V gene TRBV25-1; a weak D match, TRBD1 (6 bases). CDR3 loop: CASNRAHSPLHF. The DNA of the CDR3 is TGTGCCAGCAACAGGGCCCATTCACCCCTCCACTTT.